The 10 T cell receptor beta chains presented below share a single source sample, sequenced in a study of blood T cell repertoires in COVID-19. Clones were read by immunoSEQ multiplex PCR, and TCRdb kept only the in-frame ones, dropping some. The sample yields approximately 130,000 clones, roughly nine tenths seen once. The material sequenced was peripheral blood. The receptors were sampled from a man between 65 and 80 years old with active or convalescent COVID-19.

V and J are TRBV7-9 and TRBJ1-6; 7 nucleotides match TRBD1. The V segment lost 5 bases and the J segment 7 bases; nucleotides outside the gene matches: 5. Germline assignment: CDR1 SEHNR and CDR2 FQNEAQ (reference sequence). CDR3 length equals 14 residues. The CDR3 spells CASSQRQGNSPLHF. The CDR3 DNA follows: TGTGCCAGCAGCCAAAGACAGGGCAATTCACCCCTCCACTTT.

The chain employs TRBV19 and TRBJ2-4; 12 bases are a match to TRBD1. V dropped 9 bases and J dropped 6; count of bases not matched to a gene: 3. The CDR3 totals 13 residues. Germline lookup yields CDR1 LNHDA and CDR2 SQIVND (reference sequence). The CDR3 here is CASRGQGANIQYF. In nucleotides, the CDR3 is TGTGCCAGCCGGGGACAGGGGGCAAACATTCAGTACTTC.

The rearrangement joins TRBV28 to TRBJ2-7; 7 nucleotides match TRBD1. Germline loops: CDR1 MDHEN, CDR2 SYDVKM. The CDR3 spans 14 residues. Trimming took 7 bases from V and 1 from J; bases not matched to a gene: 7. The CDR3 is CASIEGASSYEQYF. The CDR3 DNA reads as TGTGCCAGCATTGAGGGGGCCAGTTCCTACGAGCAGTACTTC.

The rearrangement uses TRBV24-1 and TRBJ1-1; TRBD1 matches 7 bases. CDR1 is KGHDR, CDR2 SFDVKD, per germline. V was pared by 7 bases and J by 1 base, with 8 bases of the junction left unmatched. This CDR3 region has 15 residues. The CDR3 is CATRPGQQKNTEAFF. Here the CDR3 DNA reads TGTGCCACCAGACCGGGACAGCAGAAGAACACTGAAGCTTTCTTT.

The chain combines TRBV27 with TRBJ2-3; tentatively, D is TRBD2 (7 bases). Per germline, CDR1 MNHEY and CDR2 SMNVEV (reference sequence). The V and J ends lost 5 bases and 1 base respectively, with 22 bases between them. The CDR3 runs 18 residues. Written as DNA, the CDR3 is TGTGCCAGCAGTCTAGCGGCTCCGGTACAGGGACGCACAGATACGCAGTATTTT. This encodes CASSLAAPVQGRTDTQYF.

The rearrangement links TRBV6-5 to TRBJ2-7; possible D gene TRBD2, 6 bases. The V end was cut by 6 bases, the J end by 6 bases, with 18 bases between. The V gene's germline CDR1 is MNHEY and CDR2 SVGAGI. CDR3 length: 14 residues. The CDR3 region is CASSRTTVSSEQYF. The DNA for the CDR3 is TGTGCCAGCAGCCGGACTACAGTGAGCTCCGAGCAGTACTTC.

The CDR3 region has the DNA TGTGCCAGCAGCCTGGACTTAAACTATGGCTACACCTTC. This gives the protein CASSLDLNYGYTF. The V gene is TRBV6-5, the J gene TRBJ1-2; D unresolved. This CDR3 contains 13 residues. CDR1 and CDR2 (germline): MNHEY, SVGAGI. V lost 6 bases, J lost 2 bases, and 10 bases lay in between.

This chain uses TRBV29-1 with TRBJ2-2; D is perhaps TRBD1 (6 bases). The CDR3 loop spans 15 amino acids. Germline V gives CDR1 SQVTM, CDR2 ANQGSEA. The V gene lost 6 bases and the J gene lost 2 bases, with 16 bases spanning the gap. The CDR3 sequence: CSVAGENSNTGELFF. The CDR3 region has the DNA TGCAGCGTGGCAGGGGAAAATAGTAACACCGGGGAGCTGTTTTTT.

This clone was counted once. The V call is TRBV28, the J call TRBJ1-5; 8 bases line up with TRBD1. In germline, CDR1 is MDHEN, CDR2 SYDVKM. The trim removed 5 bases at V and 6 bases at J, leaving 6 bases unmatched. CDR3 length: 14 residues. The CDR3 nucleotides are TGTGCCAGCAGTAAGGACAGGGTCGGTCAGCCCCAGCATTTT. This translates into CASSKDRVGQPQHF.

The table lists this clone with a count of one. The DNA of the CDR3 is TGTGCCATCAGTCGGACAGGGGATGGCTACACCTTC. This translates into CAISRTGDGYTF. The chain carries TRBV10-3 and TRBJ1-2, with 9 bases aligning to TRBD1. The length of the CDR3 is 12 residues. Germline V CDR1 and CDR2: ENHRY, SYGVKD. The V segment lost 5 bases and the J segment 6 bases; nucleotides outside the gene matches: 1.